The entry that follows covers one T cell receptor (beta chain) sequence. Antigen: not known. This sample also contains other DNA sequences that code for the same CDR3. CDR3 length: 13 amino acids. Germline CDR1 is SGHRS and CDR2 is YFSETQ. Trimming stripped 3 bases from V and 9 bases from J, with 13 bases between. These data are taken from a study of shared clonotypes between healthy human individuals. Whole-study results and caveats: Across subsets, estimated richness was generally greater for naive than for memory populations.

Some clones are missing from TCRdb's copy, which holds only in-frame ones; the method was immunoSEQ multiplex PCR. This table has over 2 million clones, about nine tenths appearing once. Naive CD45RA+ and memory CD45RA-negative subsets were split from CD4+ cells. The sequenced sample consisted of naive CD4+ T cells from PBMCs. This sample's subset: CD45RA+ positively selected. The chain joins TRBV5-1 to TRBJ2-1; D possibly matches TRBD1 or TRBD2 (5 bases each). This TCR was recovered from a man aged 18 to 29 in good health. Some clones in this sample may be carry-over from other donors' samples. CDR3 DNA: TGCGCCAGCAGCTCGGGGCCGGCTGGTGAGCAGTTCTTC. The encoded protein is CASSSGPAGEQFF.